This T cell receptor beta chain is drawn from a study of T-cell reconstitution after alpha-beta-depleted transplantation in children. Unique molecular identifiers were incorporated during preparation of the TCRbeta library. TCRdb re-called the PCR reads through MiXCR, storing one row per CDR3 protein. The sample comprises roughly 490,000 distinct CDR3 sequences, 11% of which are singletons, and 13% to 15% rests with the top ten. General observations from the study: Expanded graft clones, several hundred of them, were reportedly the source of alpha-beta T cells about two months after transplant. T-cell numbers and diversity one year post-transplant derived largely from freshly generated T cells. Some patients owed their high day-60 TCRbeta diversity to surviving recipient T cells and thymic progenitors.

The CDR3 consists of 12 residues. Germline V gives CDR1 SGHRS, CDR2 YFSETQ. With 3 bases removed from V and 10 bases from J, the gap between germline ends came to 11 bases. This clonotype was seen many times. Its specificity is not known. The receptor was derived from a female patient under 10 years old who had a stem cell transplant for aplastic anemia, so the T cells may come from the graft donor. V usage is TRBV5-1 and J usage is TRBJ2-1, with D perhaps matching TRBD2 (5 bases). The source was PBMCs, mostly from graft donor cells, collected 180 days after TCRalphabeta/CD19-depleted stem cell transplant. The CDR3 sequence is CASSSRTGEQFF. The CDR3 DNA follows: TGCGCCAGCAGCTCCAGGACGGGAGAGCAGTTCTTC.